This is a list of T cell receptor beta chains from one sample in a study of CXCR3-negative and CXCR3-positive naive CD8 T cells. TCRdb re-called the 5' RACE reads, yielding one record per CDR3 amino acid sequence without DNA. This sample's table has roughly 30,000 distinct CDR3 sequences. Input material: memory CD8+ T cells from blood. These receptors were taken from a human donor in good health. Some clones in this sample may be carry-over from other donors' samples. CDR3s include the opening cysteine and the closing phenylalanine or tryptophan.

V gene,J gene,CDR3 length,CDR3 protein
TRBV6-5,TRBJ2-1,15,CASSPQGGPYNEQFF
TRBV7-2,TRBJ1-5,15,CASSLDWRSNQPQHF
TRBV20-1,TRBJ2-7,14,CSASAAGTDYEQYF
TRBV19,TRBJ2-1,15,CASSMLGTRGDEQFF
TRBV20-1,TRBJ1-2,15,CSARPTGGGPYGYTF
TRBV7-8,TRBJ2-7,13,CASSFPGVNEQYF
TRBV14,TRBJ2-7,14,CASSHRGGGYEQYF
TRBV9,TRBJ1-1,15,CASSQWGGTNTEAIF
TRBV6-2/TRBV6-3,TRBJ1-1,15,CASSFGQGAYTEAFF
TRBV11-2,TRBJ2-3,16,CACSQETSGSPDTQYF
TRBV7-3,TRBJ1-1,14,CASSLVGGRTEAFF
TRBV20-1,TRBJ2-1,14,CSATPDYAYNEQFF
TRBV20-1,TRBJ2-7,16,CSARDPPGQLSYEQYF
TRBV7-8,TRBJ2-3,13,CASSLPGGDTQYF
TRBV5-6,TRBJ2-1,13,CASSLGVGTRKFF
TRBV9,TRBJ1-1,14,CASNPWGGDTEAFF
TRBV4-2,TRBJ2-2,14,CASSQENLGGELFF
TRBV2,TRBJ1-3,17,CASSEPGQSASGNTIYF
TRBV12-3/TRBV12-4,TRBJ2-1,14,CASRRQSSYNEQFF
TRBV2,TRBJ2-1,15,CASTRLLGSYNEQFF
TRBV29-1,TRBJ1-4,16,CSVEQGGYATNEKLFF
TRBV19,TRBJ1-2,15,CASSILPGQADGYTF
TRBV20-1,TRBJ2-7,13,CSARSGGMDEQYF
TRBV7-9,TRBJ2-3,15,CASSLAAGATDTQYF
TRBV7-9,TRBJ2-3,17,CASSLSETSGYTDTQYF
TRBV2,TRBJ2-7,15,CASYAPDRVSYEQYF
TRBV7-2,TRBJ2-7,16,CASSLLPRTGRSEQYF
TRBV5-6,TRBJ2-1,13,CASSLNGGIGQFF
TRBV12-3/TRBV12-4,TRBJ1-5,13,CASSPPGVQPQHF
TRBV9,TRBJ2-1,14,CASSPGGLYNEQFF
TRBV29-1,TRBJ2-2,14,CSVPGEPNTGELFF
TRBV7-6,TRBJ2-1,13,CASSSRTYNEQFF
TRBV29-1,TRBJ2-7,13,CSVEQGGSYEQYF
TRBV7-2,TRBJ2-1,15,CASSLADSTYNEQFF
TRBV7-9,TRBJ2-7,16,CASSFGADRFGYEQYF